This T cell receptor beta chain is from a study of OX40 agonist ivuxolimab in advanced cancers. Measured with immunoSEQ multiplex PCR; TCRdb has only the in-frame clones, and not every one. The table has approximately 60,000 clones, around three quarters seen once. This clonotype was obtained from an adult with an advanced solid tumor such as melanoma, head and neck, liver or kidney cancer. Specimen: CD4+ or CD8+ T cells sorted from blood, collected in a trial of the OX40 agonist ivuxolimab.

In nucleotides, the CDR3 is TGTGCCAGCTCACCGGGACAGGGTATCGGAAATACGCAGTATTTT. Protein product: CASSPGQGIGNTQYF. V and J are TRBV18 and TRBJ2-3, with 9 positions matching TRBD1. The trim removed 3 bases at V and 7 bases at J, leaving 8 bases unmatched. The CDR3 contains 15 residues. CDR1 KGHSH and CDR2 LQKENI come from the germline V gene.